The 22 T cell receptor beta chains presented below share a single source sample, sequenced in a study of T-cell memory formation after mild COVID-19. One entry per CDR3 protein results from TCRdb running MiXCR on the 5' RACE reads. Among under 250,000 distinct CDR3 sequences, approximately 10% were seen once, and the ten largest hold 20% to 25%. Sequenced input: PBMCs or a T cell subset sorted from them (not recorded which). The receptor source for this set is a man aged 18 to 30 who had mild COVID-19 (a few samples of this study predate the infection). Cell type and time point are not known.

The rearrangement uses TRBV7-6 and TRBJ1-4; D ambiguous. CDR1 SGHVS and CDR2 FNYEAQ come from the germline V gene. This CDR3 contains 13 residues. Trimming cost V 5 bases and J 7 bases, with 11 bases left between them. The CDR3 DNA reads TGTGCCAGCAGCCCACAAAGAGGTGAAAAACTGTTTTTT. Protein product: CASSPQRGEKLFF.

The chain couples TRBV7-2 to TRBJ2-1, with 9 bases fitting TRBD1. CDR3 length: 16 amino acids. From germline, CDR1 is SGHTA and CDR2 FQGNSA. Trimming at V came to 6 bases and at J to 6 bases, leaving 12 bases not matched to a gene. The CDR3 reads CASRHFPGQGSNEQFF. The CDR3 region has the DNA TGTGCCAGCAGACACTTCCCGGGACAGGGTTCCAATGAGCAGTTCTTC.

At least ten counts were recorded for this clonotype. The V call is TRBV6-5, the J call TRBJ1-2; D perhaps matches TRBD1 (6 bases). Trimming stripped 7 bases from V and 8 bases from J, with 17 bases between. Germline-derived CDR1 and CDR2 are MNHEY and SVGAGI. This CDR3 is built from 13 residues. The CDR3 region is CASIDPRGRGYTF. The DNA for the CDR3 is TGTGCCAGCATCGATCCCAGGGGACGGGGCTACACCTTC.

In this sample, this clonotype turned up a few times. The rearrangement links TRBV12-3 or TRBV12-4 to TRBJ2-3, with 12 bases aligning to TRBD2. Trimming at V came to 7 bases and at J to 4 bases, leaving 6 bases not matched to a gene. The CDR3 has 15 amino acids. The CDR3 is CASTATSGGADTQYF. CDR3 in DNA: TGTGCCAGCACCGCGACTAGCGGGGGAGCAGATACGCAGTATTTT.

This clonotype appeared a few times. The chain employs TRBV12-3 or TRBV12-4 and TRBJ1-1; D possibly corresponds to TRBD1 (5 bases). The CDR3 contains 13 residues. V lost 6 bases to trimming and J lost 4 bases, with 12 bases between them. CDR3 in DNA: TGTGCCAGCAGCCCAGGGTCGGGCACTGAAGCTTTCTTT. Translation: CASSPGSGTEAFF.

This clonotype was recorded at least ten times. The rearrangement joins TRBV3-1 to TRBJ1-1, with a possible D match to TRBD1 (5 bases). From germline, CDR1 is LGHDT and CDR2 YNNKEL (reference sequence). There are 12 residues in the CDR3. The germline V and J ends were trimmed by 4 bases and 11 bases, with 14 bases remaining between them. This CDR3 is CASSPRGRRAFF. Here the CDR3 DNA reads TGTGCCAGCAGCCCCCGGGGCAGGAGGGCTTTCTTT.

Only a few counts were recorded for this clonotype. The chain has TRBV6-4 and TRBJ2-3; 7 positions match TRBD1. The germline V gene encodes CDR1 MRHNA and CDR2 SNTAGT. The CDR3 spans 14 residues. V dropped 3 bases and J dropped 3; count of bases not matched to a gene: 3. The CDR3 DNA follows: TGTGCCAGCAGTGAGGACAGGAGAACAGATACGCAGTATTTT. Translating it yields CASSEDRRTDTQYF.

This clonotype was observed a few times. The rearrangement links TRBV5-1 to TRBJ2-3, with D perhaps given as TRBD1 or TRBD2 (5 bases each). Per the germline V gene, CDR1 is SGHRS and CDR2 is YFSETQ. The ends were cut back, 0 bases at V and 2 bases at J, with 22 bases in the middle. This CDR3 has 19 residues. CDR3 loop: CASSLEGRTPPRDTDTQYF. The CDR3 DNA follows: TGCGCCAGCAGCTTGGAGGGACGGACCCCACCCCGGGACACAGATACGCAGTATTTT.

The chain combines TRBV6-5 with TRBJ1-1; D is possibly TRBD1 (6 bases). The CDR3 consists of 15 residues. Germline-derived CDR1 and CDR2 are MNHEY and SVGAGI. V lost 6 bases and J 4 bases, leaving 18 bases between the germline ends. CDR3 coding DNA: TGTGCCAGCAGACTAGGGGGGAGCGGAGGCACTGAAGCTTTCTTT. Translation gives CASRLGGSGGTEAFF.

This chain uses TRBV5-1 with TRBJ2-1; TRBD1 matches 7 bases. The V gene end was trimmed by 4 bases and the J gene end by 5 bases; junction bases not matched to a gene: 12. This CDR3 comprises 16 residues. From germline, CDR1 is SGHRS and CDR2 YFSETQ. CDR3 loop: CASSLTPWTGDNEQFF. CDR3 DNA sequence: TGCGCCAGCAGCCTAACCCCTTGGACAGGCGACAATGAGCAGTTCTTC.

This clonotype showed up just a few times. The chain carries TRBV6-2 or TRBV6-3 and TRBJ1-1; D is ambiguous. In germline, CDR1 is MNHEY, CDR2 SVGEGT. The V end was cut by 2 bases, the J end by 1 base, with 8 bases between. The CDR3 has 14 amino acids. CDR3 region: CASSYVAANTEAFF. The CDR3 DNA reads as TGTGCCAGCAGTTACGTCGCAGCGAACACTGAAGCTTTCTTT.

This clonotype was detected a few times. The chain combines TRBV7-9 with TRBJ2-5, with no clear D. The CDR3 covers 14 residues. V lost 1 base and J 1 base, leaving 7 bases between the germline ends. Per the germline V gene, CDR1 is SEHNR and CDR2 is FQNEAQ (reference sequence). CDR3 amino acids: CASSLVKGQETQYF. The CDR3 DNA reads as TGTGCCAGCAGCTTAGTTAAGGGCCAAGAGACCCAGTACTTC.

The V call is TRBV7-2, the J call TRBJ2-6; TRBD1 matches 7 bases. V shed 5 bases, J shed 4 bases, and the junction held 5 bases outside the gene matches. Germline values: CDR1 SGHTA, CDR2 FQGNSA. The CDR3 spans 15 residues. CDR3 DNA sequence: TGTGCCAGCAGCCCATTGACAGGGGGGGCCAACGTCCTGACTTTC. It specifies CASSPLTGGANVLTF.

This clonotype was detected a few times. The DNA for the CDR3 is TGCGCCAGCAGCTTGGCCGCAGGGGTCCCCTACGAGCAGTACGTC. Translating it yields CASSLAAGVPYEQYV. This chain connects TRBV5-1 to TRBJ2-7; a weak D match, TRBD1 (6 bases). This CDR3 contains 15 residues. The V gene lost 0 bases and the J gene lost 2 bases, with 12 bases spanning the gap. The germline CDR1 and CDR2 sequences are SGHRS and YFSETQ.

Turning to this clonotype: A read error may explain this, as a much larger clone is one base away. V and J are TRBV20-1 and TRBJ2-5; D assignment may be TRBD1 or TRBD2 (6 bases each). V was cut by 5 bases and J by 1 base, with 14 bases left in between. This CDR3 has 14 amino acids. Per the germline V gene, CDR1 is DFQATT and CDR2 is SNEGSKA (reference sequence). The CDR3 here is CSARGLWLQETQYF. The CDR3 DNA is TGCAGTGCTCGGGGGCTATGGCTCCAAGAGACCCAGTACTTC.

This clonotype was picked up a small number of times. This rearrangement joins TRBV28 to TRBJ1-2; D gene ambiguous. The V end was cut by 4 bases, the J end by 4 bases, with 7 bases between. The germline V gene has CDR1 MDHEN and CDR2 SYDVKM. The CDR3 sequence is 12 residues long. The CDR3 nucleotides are TGTGCCAGCAGTTCCTCGATCTATGGCTACACCTTC. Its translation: CASSSSIYGYTF.

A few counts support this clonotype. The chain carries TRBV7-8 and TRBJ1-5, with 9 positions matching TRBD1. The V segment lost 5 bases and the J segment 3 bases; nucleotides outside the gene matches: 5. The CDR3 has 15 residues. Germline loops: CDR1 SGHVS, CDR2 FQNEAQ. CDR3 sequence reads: CASSPGTGINQPQHF. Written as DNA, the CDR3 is TGTGCCAGCAGCCCCGGGACAGGGATCAATCAGCCCCAGCATTTT.

The CDR3: CSALQTGGGYEQYF. CDR3 in DNA: TGCAGTGCTCTTCAGACAGGGGGGGGGTACGAGCAGTACTTC. J is TRBJ2-7 and V is TRBV20-1; 9 bases align to TRBD1. Germline CDR1 and CDR2: DFQATT and SNEGSKA (reference sequence). Trimming removed 5 bases from V and 4 bases from J; junction bases left unmatched: 9. The length of the CDR3 is 14 residues.

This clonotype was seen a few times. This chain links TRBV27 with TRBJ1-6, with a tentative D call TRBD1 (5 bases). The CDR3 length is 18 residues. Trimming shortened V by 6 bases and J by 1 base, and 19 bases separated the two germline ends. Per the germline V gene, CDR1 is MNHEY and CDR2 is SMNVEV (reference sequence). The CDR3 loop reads CASRKGHGAGSYNSPLHF. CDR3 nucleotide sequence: TGTGCCAGCAGAAAAGGACACGGGGCAGGGTCCTATAATTCACCCCTCCACTTT.

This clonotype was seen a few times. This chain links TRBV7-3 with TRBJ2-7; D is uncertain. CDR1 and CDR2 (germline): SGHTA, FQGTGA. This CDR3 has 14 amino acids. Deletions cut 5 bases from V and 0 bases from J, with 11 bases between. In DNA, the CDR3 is TGTGCCAGCAGCCTTTCTGCGGCCTCCTACGAGCAGTACTTC. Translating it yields CASSLSAASYEQYF.

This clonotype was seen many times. CDR3 in DNA: TGCGCCAGCAGCTTGAAGCCAGGGGGTCTCTACGAGCAGTACGTC. This sequence encodes CASSLKPGGLYEQYV. This chain connects TRBV5-1 to TRBJ2-7, with 7 bases identical to TRBD1. This CDR3 has 15 amino acids. Germline V gene sequence: CDR1 SGHRS, CDR2 YFSETQ. V lost 1 base to trimming and J lost 3 bases; unmatched junction nucleotides: 7.

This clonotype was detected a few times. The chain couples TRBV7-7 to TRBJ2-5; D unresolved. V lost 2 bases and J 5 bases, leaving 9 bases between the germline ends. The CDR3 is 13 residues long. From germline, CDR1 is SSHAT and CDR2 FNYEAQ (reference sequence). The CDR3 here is CASSLWVGETQYF. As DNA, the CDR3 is TGTGCCAGCAGCTTATGGGTAGGGGAGACCCAGTACTTC.